This T cell receptor beta chain stems from a study of cytomegalovirus exposure and HLA in healthy donors. This CDR3 comprises 14 residues. Germline V gives CDR1 SGHVS, CDR2 FQNEAQ. The ends were cut back, 2 bases at V and 1 base at J, with 9 bases in the middle. The table came from immunoSEQ multiplex PCR; TCRdb's copy has only in-frame clones and leaves some out. The sample comprises approximately 180,000 clones, around 86% of which are singletons, and over 1.1% rests with the top ten. This sequence joins TRBV7-8 and TRBJ2-7; D not resolved. Sample: PBMCs. The TCR originated in a woman younger than 30 in good health and CMV-seronegative. The CDR3 bases are TGTGCCAGCAGCTTATCTATTGGTTCCTACGAGCAGTACTTC. It yields the protein CASSLSIGSYEQYF.